Below are 7 T cell receptor beta chains sequenced from a single sample in a study of T cells in Graves' hyperthyroidism and ophthalmopathy. Amplification of TCR beta CDR3 regions was performed using RNA transcripts as template. When the TCR CDR3 underwent first-round RT-PCR, the HTBI primer set was used. TCRdb fed the multiplex PCR reads into MiXCR, producing one record per CDR3 protein. The repertoire holds some 150,000 distinct CDR3 sequences, with approximately 20% as singletons. The sample consisted of blood. The source is a woman in her forties or fifties with Graves' hyperthyroidism that later progressed to Graves' ophthalmopathy.

This clonotype was counted ten times or more. The V gene is TRBV6-5, the J gene TRBJ2-5; 8 positions agree with TRBD1. With 0 bases clipped from V and 2 bases from J, the junction kept 5 bases outside the gene matches. Germline CDR1 is MNHEY and CDR2 is SVGAGI. The CDR3 covers 16 residues. DNA for the CDR3: TGTGCCAGCAGTTACTCCAGTGGGACAGGTCAAGAGACCCAGTACTTC. It specifies CASSYSSGTGQETQYF.

V usage is TRBV11-2 and J usage is TRBJ2-2, with D perhaps TRBD1 or TRBD2 (6 bases each). The CDR3 is 14 residues long. The V and J ends lost 6 bases and 5 bases respectively, with 13 bases between them. CDR1 is SGHAT and CDR2 is FQNNGV in the germline V gene. The CDR3 bases are TGTGCCAGCAGGGTGACAGGAGGGACCGGGGAGCTGTTTTTT. Translating it yields CASRVTGGTGELFF.

V and J are TRBV29-1 and TRBJ2-1, with 7 bases that match TRBD2. CDR3 size: 11 residues. V shed 7 bases, J shed 8 bases, and the junction held 5 bases outside the gene matches. The germline CDR1 and CDR2 sequences are SQVTM and ANQGSEA. The DNA for the CDR3 is TGCAGCGCCGGGAGGTGGGATGAGCAGTTCTTC. As protein: CSAGRWDEQFF.

This clonotype was seen repeatedly, ten times or more. V gene TRBV3-1 combines with J gene TRBJ1-6, with D maybe TRBD1 (6 bases). Germline V lookup: CDR1 LGHDT, CDR2 YNNKEL (reference sequence). Between the trimmed V and J ends, which lost 0 bases and 9 bases, there was a span of 12 bases. CDR3 length equals 15 residues. DNA for the CDR3: TGTGCCAGCAGCCAAGAAGCACAGGGAAGTTCACCCCTCCACTTT. It encodes CASSQEAQGSSPLHF.

Ten or more counts support this clonotype. The rearrangement links TRBV27 to TRBJ2-1; D is ambiguous. CDR1 is MNHEY, CDR2 SMNVEV, per germline (reference sequence). V dropped 7 bases and J dropped 0 bases, with 13 bases sitting between them. The CDR3 is 15 amino acids. The CDR3 bases are TGTGCCAGCACCCTCCTAGGGCACTCCTACAATGAGCAGTTCTTC. Its protein product is CASTLLGHSYNEQFF.

This clonotype was seen ten or more times. The chain couples TRBV6-2 or TRBV6-3 to TRBJ1-1; D uncertain. Trimming stripped 2 bases from V and 0 bases from J, with 4 bases between. The germline gives CDR1 MNHEY, CDR2 SVGEGT. The CDR3 runs to 13 residues. CDR3 loop: CASSYRVNTEAFF. As DNA, the CDR3 is TGTGCCAGCAGTTACAGGGTGAACACTGAAGCTTTCTTT.

This clonotype was seen ten or more times. This chain connects TRBV6-1 to TRBJ1-2, with D unresolved. Between the trimmed V and J ends, which lost 6 bases and 2 bases, there was a span of 19 bases. The V gene's germline CDR1 is MNHNS and CDR2 SASEGT. This CDR3 region has 16 residues. This chain's CDR3 is CASSPTFSRSNYGYTF. DNA of the CDR3: TGTGCCAGCAGCCCGACATTTTCCCGATCCAACTATGGCTACACCTTC.